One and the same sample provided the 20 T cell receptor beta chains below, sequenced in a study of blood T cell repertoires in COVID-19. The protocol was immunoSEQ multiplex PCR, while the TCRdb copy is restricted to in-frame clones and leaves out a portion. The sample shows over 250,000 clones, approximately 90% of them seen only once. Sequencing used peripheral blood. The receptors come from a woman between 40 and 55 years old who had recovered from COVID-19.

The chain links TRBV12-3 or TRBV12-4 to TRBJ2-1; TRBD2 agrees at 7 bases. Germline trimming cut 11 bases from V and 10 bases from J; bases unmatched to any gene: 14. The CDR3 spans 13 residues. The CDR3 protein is CASGGLVPGEQFF. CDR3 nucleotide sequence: TGTGCCTCCGGAGGACTAGTTCCTGGGGAGCAGTTCTTC.

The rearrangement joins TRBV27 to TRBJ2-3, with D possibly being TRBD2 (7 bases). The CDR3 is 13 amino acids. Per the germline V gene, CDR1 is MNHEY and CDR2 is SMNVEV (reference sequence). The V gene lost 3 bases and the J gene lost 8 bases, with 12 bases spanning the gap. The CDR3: CASSFRGAGTQYF. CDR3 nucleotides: TGTGCCAGCAGTTTTCGGGGGGCAGGTACGCAGTATTTT.

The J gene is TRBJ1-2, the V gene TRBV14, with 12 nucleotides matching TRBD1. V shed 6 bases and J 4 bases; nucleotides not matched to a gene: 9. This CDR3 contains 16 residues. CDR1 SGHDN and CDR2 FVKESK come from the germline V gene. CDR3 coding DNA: TGTGCCAGCAGTTCATTTGGGACAGGGGGCGTCTATGGCTACACCTTC. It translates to CASSSFGTGGVYGYTF. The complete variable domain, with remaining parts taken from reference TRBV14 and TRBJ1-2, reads EAGVTQFPSHSVIEKGQTVTLRCDPISGHDNLYWYRRVMGKEIKFLLHFVKESKQDESGMPNNRFLAERTGGTYSTLKVQPAELEDSGVYFCASSSFGTGGVYGYTFGSGTRLTVV.

The CDR3 DNA is TGCGCCAGCAGCCTGACAGGGTCAGGGAACACTGAAGCTTTCTTT. Translating gives CASSLTGSGNTEAFF. The chain recombines TRBV5-1 with TRBJ1-1; 7 bases are shared with TRBD1. V was clipped by 4 bases and J by 1 base; unmatched bases: 7. The CDR3 length is 15 residues. Germline assignment: CDR1 SGHRS and CDR2 YFSETQ. The whole variable domain, remainder taken from reference TRBV5-1 and TRBJ1-1, is KAGVTQTPRYLIKTRGQQVTLSCSPISGHRSVSWYQQTPGQGLQFLFEYFSETQRNKGNFPGRFSGRQFSNSRSEMNVSTLELGDSALYLCASSLTGSGNTEAFFGQGTRLTVV.

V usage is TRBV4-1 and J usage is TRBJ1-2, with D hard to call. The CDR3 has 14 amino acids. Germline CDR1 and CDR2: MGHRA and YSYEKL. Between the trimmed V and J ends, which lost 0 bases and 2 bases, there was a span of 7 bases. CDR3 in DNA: TGCGCCAGCAGCCAAGATTTCCCGAACTATGGCTACACCTTC. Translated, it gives CASSQDFPNYGYTF.

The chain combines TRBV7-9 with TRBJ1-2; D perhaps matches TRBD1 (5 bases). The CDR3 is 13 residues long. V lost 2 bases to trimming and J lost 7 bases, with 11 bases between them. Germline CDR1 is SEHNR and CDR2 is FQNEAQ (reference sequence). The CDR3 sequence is CASSLPGVGGYTF. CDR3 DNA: TGTGCCAGCAGCTTACCGGGGGTTGGTGGCTACACCTTC.

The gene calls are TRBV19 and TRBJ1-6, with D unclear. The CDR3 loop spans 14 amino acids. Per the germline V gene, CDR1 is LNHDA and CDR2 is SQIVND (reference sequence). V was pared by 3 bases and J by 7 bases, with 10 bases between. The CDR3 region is CASSIPTGNSPLHF. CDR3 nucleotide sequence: TGTGCCAGTAGTATCCCGACGGGAAATTCACCCCTCCACTTT. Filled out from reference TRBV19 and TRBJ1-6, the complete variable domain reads DGGITQSPKYLFRKEGQNVTLSCEQNLNHDAMYWYRQDPGQGLRLIYYSQIVNDFQKGDIAEGYSVSREKKESFPLTVTSAQKNPTAFYLCASSIPTGNSPLHFGNGTRLTVT.

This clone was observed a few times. The CDR3 DNA follows: TGTGCCTGGAGTGGGTTAGCACCTCACACCGGGGAGCTGTTTTTT. It yields the protein CAWSGLAPHTGELFF. The chain links TRBV30 to TRBJ2-2; D is undetermined. V lost 1 base, J lost 3 bases, and 12 bases lay in between. The germline CDR1 and CDR2 sequences are GTSNPN and SVGIG (reference sequence). The CDR3 runs 15 residues.

The CDR3 nucleotides are TGTGCCAGCAGTTACTCGCGGGGGAGCACAGATACGCAGTATTTT. Its translation is CASSYSRGSTDTQYF. This chain connects TRBV6-2 or TRBV6-3 to TRBJ2-3, with 7 nucleotides matching TRBD2. This CDR3 spans 15 amino acids. Trimming took 0 bases from V and 0 from J; bases not matched to a gene: 0. Germline V lookup: CDR1 MNHEY, CDR2 SVGEGT.

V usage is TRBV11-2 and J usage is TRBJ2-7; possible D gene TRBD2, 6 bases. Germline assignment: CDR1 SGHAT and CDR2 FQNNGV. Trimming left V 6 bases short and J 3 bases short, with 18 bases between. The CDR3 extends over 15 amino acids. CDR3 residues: CASSRDLAVYYEQYV. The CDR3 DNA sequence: TGTGCCAGCAGTCGGGACTTAGCCGTCTACTACGAGCAGTACGTC.

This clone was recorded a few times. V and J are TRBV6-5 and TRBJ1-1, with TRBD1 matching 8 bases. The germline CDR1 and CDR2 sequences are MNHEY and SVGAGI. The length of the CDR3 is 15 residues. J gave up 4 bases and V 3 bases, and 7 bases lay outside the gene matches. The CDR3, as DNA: TGTGCCAGCAGTTATTCCCCCGGGACAGGCACTGAAGCTTTCTTT. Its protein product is CASSYSPGTGTEAFF.

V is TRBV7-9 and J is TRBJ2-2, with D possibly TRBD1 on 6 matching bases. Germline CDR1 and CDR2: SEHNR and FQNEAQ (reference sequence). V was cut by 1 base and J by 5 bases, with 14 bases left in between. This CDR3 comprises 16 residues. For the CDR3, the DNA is TGTGCCAGCAGCTTAGAAGGCAGGGGAAGAACCGGGGAGCTGTTTTTT. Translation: CASSLEGRGRTGELFF.

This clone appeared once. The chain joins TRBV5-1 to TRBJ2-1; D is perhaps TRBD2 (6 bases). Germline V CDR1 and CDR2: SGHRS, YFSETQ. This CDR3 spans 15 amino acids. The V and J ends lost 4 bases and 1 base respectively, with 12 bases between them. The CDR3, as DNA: TGCGCCAGCAGCAGAGGGGCGGGGTCCTACAATGAGCAGTTCTTC. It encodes CASSRGAGSYNEQFF.

The CDR3 is CASSFPAWGGGGNTIYF. CDR3 sequence (DNA): TGTGCCAGCAGCTTTCCCGCGTGGGGGGGCGGTGGAAACACCATATATTTT. This chain connects TRBV5-6 to TRBJ1-3; maybe TRBD1 (6 bases). Looked up from germline, CDR1 is SGHDT and CDR2 is YYEEEE. CDR3 length: 17 residues. The ends were cut back, 2 bases at V and 3 bases at J, with 18 bases in the middle.

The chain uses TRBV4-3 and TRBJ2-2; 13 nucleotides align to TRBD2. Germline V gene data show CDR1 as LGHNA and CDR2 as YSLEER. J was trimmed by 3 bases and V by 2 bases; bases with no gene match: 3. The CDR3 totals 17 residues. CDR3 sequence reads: CASSQLGLAGDTGELFF. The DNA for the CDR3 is TGCGCCAGCAGCCAACTCGGACTAGCGGGAGACACCGGGGAGCTGTTTTTT.

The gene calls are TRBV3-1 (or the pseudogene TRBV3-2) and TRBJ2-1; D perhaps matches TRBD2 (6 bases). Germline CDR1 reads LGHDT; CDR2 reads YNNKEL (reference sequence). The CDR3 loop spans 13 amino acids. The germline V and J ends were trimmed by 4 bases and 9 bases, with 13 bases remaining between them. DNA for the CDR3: TGTGCCAGCAGCCCAACCCTCGGGAGTGAGCAGTTCTTC. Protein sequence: CASSPTLGSEQFF.

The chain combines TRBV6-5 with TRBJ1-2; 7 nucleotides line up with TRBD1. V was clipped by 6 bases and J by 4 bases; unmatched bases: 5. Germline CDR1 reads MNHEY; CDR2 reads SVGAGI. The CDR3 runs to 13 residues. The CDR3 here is CASRRGRGYGYTF. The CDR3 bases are TGTGCCAGCAGGAGGGGGCGCGGCTATGGCTACACCTTC.

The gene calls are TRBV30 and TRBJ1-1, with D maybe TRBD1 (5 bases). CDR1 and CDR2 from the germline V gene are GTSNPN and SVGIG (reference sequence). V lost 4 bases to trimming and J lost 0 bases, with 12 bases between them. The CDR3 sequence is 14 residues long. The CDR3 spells CAWTLGRLNTEAFF. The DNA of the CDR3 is TGTGCCTGGACCCTGGGGCGGCTGAACACTGAAGCTTTCTTT.

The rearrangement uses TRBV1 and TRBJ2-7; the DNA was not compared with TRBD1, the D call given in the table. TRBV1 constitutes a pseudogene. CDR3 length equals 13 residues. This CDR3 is CTSSPPQAYEQYV. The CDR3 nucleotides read TGCACCAGCAGCCCCCCCCAGGCCTACGAGCAGTACGTC.

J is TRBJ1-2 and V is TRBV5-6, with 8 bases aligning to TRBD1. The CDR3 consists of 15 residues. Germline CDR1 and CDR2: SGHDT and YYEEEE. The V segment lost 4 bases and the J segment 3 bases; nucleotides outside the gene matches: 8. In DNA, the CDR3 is TGTGCCAGCAGCCAGGGGGCAGGCGGGGACTATGGCTACACCTTC. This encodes CASSQGAGGDYGYTF.